A selection of T cell receptor beta chains follows, all from one sample in a study of cytomegalovirus exposure and HLA in healthy donors. Clones were read by immunoSEQ multiplex PCR, and TCRdb kept only the in-frame ones, dropping some. The table lists 210,000 or so clones, roughly 79% of them singletons. Sequenced sample: PBMCs. Receptors were obtained from a woman in her 40s in good health and CMV-seronegative. The CDR3 runs from the conserved cysteine through the conserved F or W. D genes are given only for firm matches. The listing skips clone size in some rows; elsewhere it reads once, few, many or a size class.

>TRBJ1-1|TRBV5-4|NA|NA
CASGREVNTEAFF
TGTGCCAGCGGGAGGGAAGTGAACACTGAAGCTTTCTTT
>TRBJ2-3|TRBV9|NA|once
CASSVGVSVPTDTQYF
TGTGCCAGCAGCGTAGGCGTCAGCGTACCCACAGATACGCAGTATTTT
>TRBJ1-1|TRBV29-1|TRBD1|NA
CSVEDPGGLSRNTEAFF
TGCAGCGTTGAAGACCCAGGGGGACTCTCTAGGAACACTGAAGCTTTCTTT
>TRBJ2-7|TRBV7-9|NA|NA
CSSSSPLRRGGSYEQYF
TGTTCCAGCAGCTCCCCCCTAAGGAGGGGTGGATCCTACGAGCAGTACTTC
>TRBJ2-1|TRBV7-6|NA|NA
CASSPVEGEVNFYNEQFF
TGTGCCAGCAGCCCGGTTGAGGGAGAAGTAAATTTCTACAATGAGCAGTTCTTC
>TRBJ2-7|TRBV18|NA|NA
CASSPSGATSYEQYF
TGTGCCAGCTCACCAAGCGGAGCAACCTCCTACGAGCAGTACTTC
>TRBJ1-1|TRBV11-2|NA|NA
CASSPSVRTGLWREAFF
TGTGCCAGCAGCCCGTCCGTACGAACAGGGCTTTGGCGTGAAGCTTTCTTT
>TRBJ1-5|TRBV6-1|NA|once
CASSEPRGEWSNQPQHF
TGTGCCAGCAGTGAACCTAGGGGTGAGTGGAGCAATCAGCCCCAGCATTTT
>TRBJ2-2|TRBV7-2|TRBD1|NA
CASSFRQGELNTGELFF
TGTGCCAGCAGCTTCAGACAGGGCGAGTTGAACACCGGGGAGCTGTTTTTT
>TRBJ1-5|TRBV6-1|TRBD1|NA
CASSRTGHQPQHF
TGTGCCAGCAGTCGGACAGGGCATCAGCCCCAGCATTTT
>TRBJ2-2|TRBV18|TRBD2|few
CASSPLAGGETGELFF
TGTGCCAGCTCACCACTCGCGGGGGGAGAAACCGGGGAGCTGTTTTTT
>TRBJ1-2|TRBV6-5|NA|NA
CASSEEDRYYGYTF
TGTGCCAGCAGTGAAGAGGACAGATACTATGGCTACACCTTC
>TRBJ1-1|TRBV6-1|NA|NA
CASSEAPGLTEAFF
TGTGCCAGCAGTGAAGCGCCAGGTCTCACTGAAGCTTTCTTT
>TRBJ2-5|TRBV11-3|NA|NA
CASSLSEETQYF
TGTGCCAGCAGCTTATCCGAAGAGACCCAGTACTTC
>TRBJ2-7|TRBV7-3|TRBD1|NA
CASSLYATGAGYEQYF
TGTGCCAGCAGCTTATACGCGACAGGGGCGGGGTACGAGCAGTACTTC
>TRBJ2-5|TRBV2|TRBD2|NA
CASSGLAGGPETQYF
TGTGCCAGCAGTGGGCTAGCGGGGGGGCCCGAGACCCAGTACTTC
>TRBJ1-6|TRBV25-1|NA|NA
CASSESRPGNSPLHF
TGTGCCAGCAGTGAGTCCAGGCCGGGAAATTCACCCCTCCACTTT
>TRBJ1-3|TRBV4-3|TRBD1|NA
CASSTRRTGTADNTIYF
TGCGCCAGCAGCACACGCCGTACCGGGACAGCCGATAACACCATATATTTT
>TRBJ1-2|TRBV5-8|NA|NA
CASPQPWPANYGYTF
TGTGCCAGCCCCCAACCCTGGCCAGCTAACTATGGCTACACCTTC
>TRBJ1-3|TRBV5-1|NA|few
CASSPGRSDPGNTIYF
TGCGCCAGCAGCCCGGGAAGATCTGACCCTGGAAACACCATATATTTT
>TRBJ1-1|TRBV27|NA|NA
CASRQGLATEAFF
TGTGCCAGCAGGCAGGGGTTGGCCACTGAAGCTTTCTTT
>TRBJ1-1|TRBV7-2|TRBD1|NA
CASSLGGTVNTEAFF
TGTGCCAGCAGCTTAGGGGGGACAGTGAACACTGAAGCTTTCTTT
>TRBJ1-2|TRBV19|TRBD1|once
CASSTRTGGIVYTF
TGTGCCAGTAGTACAAGGACAGGTGGTATTGTCTACACCTTC
>TRBJ2-5|TRBV28|TRBD2|NA
CASSPSSGAGGQETQYF
TGTGCCAGCAGTCCCTCCTCGGGAGCGGGGGGCCAAGAGACCCAGTACTTC
>TRBJ2-1|TRBV28|TRBD2|NA
CASSLPSGVREQFF
TGTGCCAGCAGTTTACCTAGCGGGGTGCGAGAGCAGTTCTTC
>TRBJ1-1|TRBV2|NA|NA
CASEGVGYNTEAFF
TGTGCCAGCGAGGGAGTGGGCTACAACACTGAAGCTTTCTTT
>TRBJ1-5|TRBV2|NA|NA
CASSIGTNDQPQHF
TGTGCCAGCAGTATCGGGACAAATGATCAGCCCCAGCATTTT
>TRBJ2-3|TRBV5-6|TRBD1|NA
CASSARTGGAGDTQYF
TGTGCCAGCAGCGCCCGGACAGGGGGGGCCGGAGATACGCAGTATTTT
>TRBJ2-3|TRBV19|NA|NA
CASSIPGTDTQYF
TGTGCCAGTAGCATACCTGGCACAGATACGCAGTATTTT
>TRBJ2-7|TRBV9|TRBD1|few
CASSVGPKGQGIDEQYF
TGTGCCAGCAGCGTAGGACCCAAGGGACAGGGTATCGACGAGCAGTACTTC
>TRBJ1-4|TRBV5-6|NA|NA
CASSLVGGRGEQLFF
TGTGCCAGCAGCTTGGTGGGGGGGAGAGGTGAACAACTGTTTTTT
>TRBJ1-2|TRBV18|TRBD1|NA
CASSPGTDPIYGYTF
TGTGCCAGCTCACCAGGGACAGATCCTATTTATGGCTACACCTTC
>TRBJ1-5|TRBV19|NA|NA
CASSIGAQPQHF
TGTGCCAGTAGTATAGGGGCTCAGCCCCAGCATTTT